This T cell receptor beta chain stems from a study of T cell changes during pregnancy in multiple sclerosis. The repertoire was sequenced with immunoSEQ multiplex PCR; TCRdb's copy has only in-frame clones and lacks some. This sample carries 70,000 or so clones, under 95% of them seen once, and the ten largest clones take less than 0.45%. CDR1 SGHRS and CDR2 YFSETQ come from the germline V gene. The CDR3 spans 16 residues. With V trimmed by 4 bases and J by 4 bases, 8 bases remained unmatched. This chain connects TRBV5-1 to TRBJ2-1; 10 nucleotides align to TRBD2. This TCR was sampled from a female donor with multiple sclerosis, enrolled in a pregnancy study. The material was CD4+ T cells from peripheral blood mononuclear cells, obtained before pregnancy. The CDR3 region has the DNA TGCGCCAGCAGCCGGGAAACTAGCGGGACTTACAATGAGCAGTTCTTC. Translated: CASSRETSGTYNEQFF.